Listed below are T cell receptor beta chains from one sample, sequenced in a study of beta chain features in type 1 diabetes. Assay: immunoSEQ multiplex PCR; the TCRdb copy retains only in-frame clones and omits some. The sample includes roughly 180,000 clones, approximately 7.9% of them seen just once. Sequences were obtained from central memory CD4+ T cells from blood. These receptor sequences come from a man in his late teens or twenties with type 1 diabetes. CDR3s include the opening cysteine and the closing phenylalanine or tryptophan. D genes are given only for firm matches. Size is stated for part of the rows, as once, few or many counts, or as a class when the clone is expanded.

>TRBV7-9|-|-|TRBJ2-1
CASSLWLADSNEQFF
TGTGCCAGCAGCTTATGGTTAGCAGATAGCAATGAGCAGTTCTTC
>TRBV4-2|many|-|TRBJ2-2
CASSQDSTGELFF
TGTGCCAGCAGCCAAGACTCCACCGGGGAGCTGTTTTTT
>TRBV10-2|-|TRBD2|TRBJ2-7
CASSPSGSSYEQYF
TGCGCCAGCAGCCCTAGCGGCAGCTCCTACGAGCAGTACTTC
>TRBV25-1|-|-|TRBJ1-3
CASSLGVGNTIYF
TGTGCCAGCAGTCTAGGGGTTGGAAACACCATATATTTT
>TRBV6-6|-|-|TRBJ1-2
CASSYRGDGYTF
TGTGCCAGCAGTTACCGGGGGGATGGCTACACCTTC
>TRBV7-2|-|TRBD2|TRBJ2-1
CASSLYPTSGSYNEQFF
TGTGCCAGCAGCTTATACCCGACTAGCGGCTCCTACAATGAGCAGTTCTTC
>TRBV27|-|-|TRBJ2-7
CASSFHPGAYEQYF
TGTGCCAGCAGTTTCCACCCGGGGGCCTACGAGCAGTACTTC
>TRBV9|-|-|TRBJ2-1
CASSVVGARNEQFF
TGTGCCAGCAGCGTAGTGGGGGCGCGCAATGAGCAGTTCTTC
>TRBV4-3|-|TRBD1|TRBJ2-3
CASSQGGRGRTDTQYF
TGCGCCAGCAGCCAAGGGGGCAGGGGGCGCACAGATACGCAGTATTTT
>TRBV7-9|few|-|TRBJ1-1
CASSLASSGDTEAFF
TGTGCCAGCAGCTTAGCGAGTTCAGGGGACACTGAAGCTTTCTTT
>TRBV5-6|few|-|TRBJ2-7
CASGRREGSKQYF
TGTGCCAGCGGACGACGAGAGGGAAGCAAGCAGTACTTC
>TRBV5-4|-|-|TRBJ1-6
CASSFIGTTGSPLHF
TGTGCCAGCAGCTTCATTGGCACCACGGGGTCACCCCTCCACTTT
>TRBV28|many|-|TRBJ2-6
CASLRRGAGANVLTF
TGTGCCAGCCTTCGCAGGGGGGCTGGGGCCAACGTCCTGACTTTC
>TRBV28|few|-|TRBJ1-6
CASSWVQGSSPLHF
TGTGCCAGCAGTTGGGTACAGGGCAGTTCACCCCTCCACTTT
>TRBV6-6|few|-|TRBJ2-3
CASSYALGAGQYF
TGTGCCAGCAGTTATGCCTTGGGGGCGGGGCAGTATTTT
>TRBV4-3|-|-|TRBJ2-1
CASSPAGQPGKGEQFF
TGCGCCAGCAGCCCCGCGGGACAGCCCGGTAAAGGCGAGCAGTTCTTC
>TRBV28|-|TRBD1|TRBJ2-7
CASSLVPGTVYEQYF
TGTGCCAGCAGTTTAGTCCCCGGGACAGTCTACGAGCAGTACTTC
>TRBV27|-|TRBD2|TRBJ2-7
CASSRQAGGYSYEQYF
TGTGCCAGCAGTCGACAAGCGGGGGGCTATTCCTACGAGCAGTACTTC
>TRBV9|-|-|TRBJ2-7
CASSVGSGPSYEQYF
TGTGCCAGCAGCGTAGGATCAGGGCCCTCCTACGAGCAGTACTTC
>TRBV4-1|-|TRBD2|TRBJ2-5
CASSHGTSMQETQYF
TGCGCCAGCAGCCACGGGACTAGCATGCAAGAGACCCAGTACTTC
>TRBV2|-|-|TRBJ1-2
CASSELTELNYGYTF
TGTGCCAGCAGTGAACTGACAGAACTAAACTATGGCTACACCTTC
>TRBV4-1|-|TRBD2|TRBJ2-5
CASSQDDSGGGETQYF
TGCGCCAGCAGCCAAGATGATAGCGGGGGGGGAGAGACCCAGTACTTC
>TRBV10-1|few|TRBD2|TRBJ2-3
CASLPLAGGSQADTQYF
TGCGCCAGCCTTCCTTTAGCGGGGGGTTCCCAGGCAGATACGCAGTATTTT
>TRBV5-4|few|TRBD2|TRBJ2-1
CASSYQLAGPNEQFF
TGTGCCAGCAGCTACCAACTAGCGGGACCAAATGAGCAGTTCTTC
>TRBV10-2|few|-|TRBJ1-1
CASRKGIGGDEAFF
TGCGCCAGCCGAAAAGGGATTGGAGGGGATGAAGCTTTCTTT
>TRBV2|-|-|TRBJ1-2
CASSPILSGANYGYTF
TGTGCCAGCAGTCCCATCTTGAGCGGGGCTAACTATGGCTACACCTTC
>TRBV2|few|TRBD1|TRBJ1-4
CASSEGGTGGAFSEKLFF
TGTGCCAGCAGTGAAGGAGGGACAGGGGGCGCGTTTTCTGAAAAACTGTTTTTT
>TRBV9|-|TRBD2|TRBJ2-1
CASTEAGGTYNEQFF
TGTGCCAGCACCGAAGCGGGGGGCACCTACAATGAGCAGTTCTTC
>TRBV30|-|TRBD1|TRBJ1-1
CASETGSEAFF
TGTGCCTCAGAGACAGGGTCTGAAGCTTTCTTT
>TRBV18|-|-|TRBJ1-1
CASSPGGRYREAFF
TGTGCCAGCTCACCGGGAGGGAGGTACCGCGAAGCTTTCTTT
>TRBV7-2|few|TRBD1|TRBJ1-2
CASSPTAGQGYGYTF
TGTGCCAGCAGCCCGACGGCCGGACAGGGTTATGGCTACACCTTC
>TRBV19|-|TRBD2|TRBJ2-5
CASSKREMETQYF
TGTGCCAGCAGCAAGCGGGAGATGGAGACCCAGTACTTC
>TRBV19|few|TRBD1|TRBJ2-7
CASSIATGAYEQYF
TGTGCCAGTAGTATAGCGACAGGGGCCTACGAGCAGTACTTC
>TRBV19|-|-|TRBJ1-5
CASRGGGASWDQPQHF
TGTGCCAGTAGAGGGGGGGGCGCGTCGTGGGATCAGCCCCAGCATTTT
>TRBV7-9|-|-|TRBJ1-1
CASSNWGGGYRGTEAFF
TGTGCCAGCAGCAATTGGGGAGGGGGATACCGAGGGACTGAAGCTTTCTTT
>TRBV5-4|few|-|TRBJ2-5
CASSSPVGGWETQYF
TGTGCCAGCAGTTCCCCCGTTGGGGGGTGGGAGACCCAGTACTTC
>TRBV4-1|-|TRBD1|TRBJ1-1
CASRDGRQGGWSEAFF
TGCGCCAGCAGGGACGGTCGACAGGGGGGTTGGTCTGAAGCTTTCTTT